This T cell receptor beta chain stems from a study of T-cell reconstitution after alpha-beta-depleted transplantation in children. About this clonotype itself: Antigen: not known.

The CDR3 is 15 residues long. The V segment lost 5 bases and the J segment 2 bases; nucleotides outside the gene matches: 10. CDR1 and CDR2 (germline): SGHRS, YFSETQ. Whole-study results and caveats: After transplant, at about two months, alpha-beta T cells were reportedly derived from several hundred expanded graft clones. Some patients showed high day-60 TCRbeta diversity, which derived from surviving recipient T cells and thymic progenitors. Among T cells one year after transplant, newly produced cells accounted for most counts and diversity.

Researchers prepared the TCRbeta library using unique molecular identifiers, the study reports. TCRdb passed the PCR reads through MiXCR, listing each CDR3 protein once. The table records under 850,000 distinct CDR3 sequences, around 14% of them present only once. This sample comprised PBMCs, obtained before TCRalphabeta/CD19-depleted stem cell transplant. This chain links TRBV5-1 with TRBJ2-7; 7 bases line up with TRBD2. The receptor was isolated from a girl aged 2-10 years with congenital amegakaryocytic thrombocytopenia, due to receive a stem cell transplant. CDR3 amino acids: CASRQFTSDAYEQYF. CDR3 nucleotides: TGCGCCAGCAGACAATTTACTAGCGACGCCTACGAGCAGTACTTC. Based on the CDR3 plus reference TRBV5-1 and TRBJ2-7, the full variable domain is KAGVTQTPRYLIKTRGQQVTLSCSPISGHRSVSWYQQTPGQGLQFLFEYFSETQRNKGNFPGRFSGRQFSNSRSEMNVSTLELGDSALYLCASRQFTSDAYEQYFGPGTRLTVT.